This T cell receptor (beta chain) is from a study of Graves' ophthalmopathy and Graves' hyperthyroidism. V shed 5 bases and J 4 bases; nucleotides not matched to a gene: 5. The CDR3 loop spans 15 amino acids. This clonotype was counted many times. Amplified TCR beta CDR3 regions were obtained using RNA transcripts as template. A first-round RT-PCR used HTBI primers, followed by a second-round multiplex PCR. TCRdb called the multiplex PCR reads again in MiXCR, with one record for every CDR3 protein. Among a few hundred thousand distinct CDR3 sequences listed, roughly 17% were seen once. The V gene is TRBV12-3 or TRBV12-4, the J gene TRBJ2-2; 9 nucleotides align to TRBD1. The sequence was obtained from an adult man with Graves' ophthalmopathy. Sample: peripheral blood. The CDR3 nucleotides are TGTGCCAGCAGTCGGGACAGGGAAACCACCGGGGAGCTGTTTTTT. Residues: CASSRDRETTGELFF.